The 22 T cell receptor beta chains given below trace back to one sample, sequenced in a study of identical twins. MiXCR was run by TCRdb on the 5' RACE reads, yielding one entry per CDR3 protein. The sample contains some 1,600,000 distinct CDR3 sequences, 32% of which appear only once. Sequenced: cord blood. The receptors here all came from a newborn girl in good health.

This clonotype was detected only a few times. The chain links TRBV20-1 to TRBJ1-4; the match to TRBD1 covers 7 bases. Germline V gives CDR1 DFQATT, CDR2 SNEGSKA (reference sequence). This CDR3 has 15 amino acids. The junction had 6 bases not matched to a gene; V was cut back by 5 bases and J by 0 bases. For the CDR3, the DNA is TGCAGTGCTCCTACAGGGGTCGCAACTAATGAAAAACTGTTTTTT. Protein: CSAPTGVATNEKLFF.

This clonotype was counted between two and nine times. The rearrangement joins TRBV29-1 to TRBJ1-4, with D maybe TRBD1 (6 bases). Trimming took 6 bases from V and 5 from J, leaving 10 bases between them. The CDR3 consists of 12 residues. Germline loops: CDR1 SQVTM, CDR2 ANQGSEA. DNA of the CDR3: TGCAGCGTGGGGGGCCTAAATGAAAAACTGTTTTTT. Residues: CSVGGLNEKLFF.

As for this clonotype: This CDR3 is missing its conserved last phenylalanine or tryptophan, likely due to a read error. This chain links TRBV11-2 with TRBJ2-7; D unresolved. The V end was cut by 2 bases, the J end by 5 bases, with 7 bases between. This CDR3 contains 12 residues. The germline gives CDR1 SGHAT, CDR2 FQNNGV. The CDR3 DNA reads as TGTGCCAGCAGCTTATCATTCGACGAGCAGTACTTA. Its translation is CASSLSFDEQYL.

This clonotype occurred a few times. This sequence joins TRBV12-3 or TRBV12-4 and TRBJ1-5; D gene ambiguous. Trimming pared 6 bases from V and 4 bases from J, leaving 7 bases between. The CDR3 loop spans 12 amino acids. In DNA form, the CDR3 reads TGTGCCAGCAGGGTCCGTAATCAGCCCCAGCATTTT. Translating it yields CASRVRNQPQHF.

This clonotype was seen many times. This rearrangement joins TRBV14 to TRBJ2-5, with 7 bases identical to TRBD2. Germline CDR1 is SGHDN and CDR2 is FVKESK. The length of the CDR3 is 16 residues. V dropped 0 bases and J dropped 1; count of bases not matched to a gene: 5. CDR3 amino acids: CASSQDRGLPQETQYF. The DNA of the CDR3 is TGTGCCAGCAGCCAAGATAGGGGACTACCCCAAGAGACCCAGTACTTC.

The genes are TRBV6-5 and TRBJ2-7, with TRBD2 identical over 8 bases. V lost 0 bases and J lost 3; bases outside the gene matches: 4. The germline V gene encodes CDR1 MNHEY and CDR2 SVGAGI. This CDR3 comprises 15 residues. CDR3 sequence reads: CASSYSSGAYYEQYF. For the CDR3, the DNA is TGTGCCAGCAGTTACTCTAGCGGGGCTTACTACGAGCAGTACTTC.

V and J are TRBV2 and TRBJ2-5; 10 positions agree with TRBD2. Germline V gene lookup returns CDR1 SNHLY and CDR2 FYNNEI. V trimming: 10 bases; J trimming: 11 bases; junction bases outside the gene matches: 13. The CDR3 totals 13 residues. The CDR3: CATPGLAWDEQYF. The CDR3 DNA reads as TGTGCCACCCCGGGACTAGCGTGGGATGAGCAGTACTTC.

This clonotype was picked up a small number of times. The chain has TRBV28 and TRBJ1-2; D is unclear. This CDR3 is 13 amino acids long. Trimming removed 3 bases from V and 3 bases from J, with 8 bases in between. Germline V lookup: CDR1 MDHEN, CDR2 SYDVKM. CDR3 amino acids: CASSLKAHYGYTF. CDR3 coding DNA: TGTGCCAGCAGTTTGAAGGCCCACTATGGCTACACCTTC.

The chain's CDR3 is CASSPPSGIPPASYEQYF. CDR3 DNA: TGTGCCAGCAGCCCACCAAGCGGGATCCCTCCAGCTTCCTACGAGCAGTACTTC. This chain connects TRBV7-8 to TRBJ2-7; 7 positions agree with TRBD2. There are 18 residues in the CDR3. Germline V CDR1 and CDR2: SGHVS, FQNEAQ. Trimming at V came to 5 bases and at J to 1 base, leaving 17 bases not matched to a gene.

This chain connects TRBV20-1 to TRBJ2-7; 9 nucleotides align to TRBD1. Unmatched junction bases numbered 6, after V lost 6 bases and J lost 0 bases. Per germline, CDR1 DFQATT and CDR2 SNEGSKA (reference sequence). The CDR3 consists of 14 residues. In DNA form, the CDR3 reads TGCAGTGCCGGCGACAGGGGGACCTCCTACGAGCAGTACTTC. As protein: CSAGDRGTSYEQYF.

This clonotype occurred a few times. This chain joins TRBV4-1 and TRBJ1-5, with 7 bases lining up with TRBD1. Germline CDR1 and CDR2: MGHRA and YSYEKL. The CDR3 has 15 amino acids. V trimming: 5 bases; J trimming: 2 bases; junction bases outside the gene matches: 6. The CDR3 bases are TGCGCCAGCAGCGGGACAGTTCTGGGCAATCAGCCCCAGCATTTT. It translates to CASSGTVLGNQPQHF.

CDR3 sequence (DNA): TGTGCCAGCAGTACTAGAGGGTTGAGCGGCAATCAGCCCCAGCATTTT. It is translated as CASSTRGLSGNQPQHF. The chain carries TRBV27 and TRBJ1-5; D unresolved. The length of the CDR3 is 16 residues. The V and J ends lost 5 bases and 2 bases respectively, with 16 bases between them. In germline, CDR1 is MNHEY, CDR2 SMNVEV (reference sequence).

DNA for the CDR3: TGCAGTGCTAGCAGGGGCAGGGACCACTACGAGCAGTACTTC. Residues: CSASRGRDHYEQYF. This chain connects TRBV20-1 to TRBJ2-7, with D maybe TRBD1 (6 bases). CDR1 and CDR2 (germline): DFQATT, SNEGSKA (reference sequence). The V gene lost 3 bases and the J gene lost 3 bases, with 15 bases spanning the gap. The CDR3 is 14 amino acids.

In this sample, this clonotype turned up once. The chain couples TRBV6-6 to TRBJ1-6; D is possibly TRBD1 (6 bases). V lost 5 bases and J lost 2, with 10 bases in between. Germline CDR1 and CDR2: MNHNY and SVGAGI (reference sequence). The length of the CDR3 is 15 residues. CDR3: CASSRGGTYNSPLHF. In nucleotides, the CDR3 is TGTGCCAGCAGTAGAGGGGGGACCTATAATTCACCCCTCCACTTT.

This CDR3 reads CSARWAGENYGYTF. The CDR3 nucleotides are TGCAGTGCTAGATGGGCAGGTGAGAACTATGGCTACACCTTC. The chain employs TRBV20-1 and TRBJ1-2; D unclear. The ends were cut back, 2 bases at V and 2 bases at J, with 12 bases in the middle. The CDR3 runs 14 residues. Germline V CDR1 and CDR2: DFQATT, SNEGSKA (reference sequence).

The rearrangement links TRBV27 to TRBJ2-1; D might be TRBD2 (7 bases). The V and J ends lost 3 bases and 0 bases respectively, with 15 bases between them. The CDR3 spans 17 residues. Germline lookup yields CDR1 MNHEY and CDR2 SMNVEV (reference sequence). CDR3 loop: CASSLRTAGSSYNEQFF. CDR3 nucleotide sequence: TGTGCCAGCAGTTTGCGGACAGCGGGAAGCTCCTACAATGAGCAGTTCTTC.

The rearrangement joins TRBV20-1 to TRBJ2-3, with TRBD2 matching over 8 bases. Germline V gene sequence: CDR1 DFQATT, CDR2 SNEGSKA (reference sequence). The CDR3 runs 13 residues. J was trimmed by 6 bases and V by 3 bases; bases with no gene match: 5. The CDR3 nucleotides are TGCAGTGCTAGCGGGGGGGCTTTGGATACGCAGTATTTT. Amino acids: CSASGGALDTQYF.

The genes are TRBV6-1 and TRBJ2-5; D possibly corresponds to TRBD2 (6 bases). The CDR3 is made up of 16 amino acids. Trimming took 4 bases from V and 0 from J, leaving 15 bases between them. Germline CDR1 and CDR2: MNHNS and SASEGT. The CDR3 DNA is TGTGCCAGCAGTGGAGTGACTAGTAGGTACCAAGAGACCCAGTACTTC. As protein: CASSGVTSRYQETQYF.

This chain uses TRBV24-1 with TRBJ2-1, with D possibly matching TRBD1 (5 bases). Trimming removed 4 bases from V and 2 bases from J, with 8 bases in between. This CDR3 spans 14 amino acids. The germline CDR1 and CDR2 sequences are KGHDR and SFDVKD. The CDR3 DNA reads TGTGCCACCAGTGACCCGGACACCTACAATGAGCAGTTCTTC. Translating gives CATSDPDTYNEQFF.

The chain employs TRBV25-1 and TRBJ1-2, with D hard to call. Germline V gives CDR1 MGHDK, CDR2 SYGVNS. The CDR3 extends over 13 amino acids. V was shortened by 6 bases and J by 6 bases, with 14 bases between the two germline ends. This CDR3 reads CASRNGSIHGYTF. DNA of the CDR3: TGTGCCAGCAGGAACGGTTCAATCCATGGCTACACCTTC.

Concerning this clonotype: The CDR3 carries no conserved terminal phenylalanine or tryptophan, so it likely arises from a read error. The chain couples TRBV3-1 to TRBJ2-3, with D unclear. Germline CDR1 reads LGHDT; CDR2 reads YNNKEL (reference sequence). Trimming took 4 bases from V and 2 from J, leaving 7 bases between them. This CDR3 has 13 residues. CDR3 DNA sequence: TGTGCCAGCAGCCGAGCTTTCACAGATACGCAGTATTCT. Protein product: CASSRAFTDTQYS.

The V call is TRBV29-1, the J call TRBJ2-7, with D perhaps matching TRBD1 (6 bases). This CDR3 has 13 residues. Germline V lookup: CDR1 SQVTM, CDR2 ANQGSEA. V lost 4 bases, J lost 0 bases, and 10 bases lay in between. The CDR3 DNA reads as TGCAGCGTTGGGACAGTTAGCTCCTACGAGCAGTACTTC. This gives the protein CSVGTVSSYEQYF.